This T cell receptor (beta chain) stems from a study of T cell responses to AZD1222 COVID-19 vaccine. Sequenced by immunoSEQ multiplex PCR; TCRdb stores in-frame clones only, minus some. Of around 160,000 clones in the sample, around 88% are singletons; the top ten hold less than 15%. The length of the CDR3 is 14 residues. Per germline, CDR1 GTSNPN and CDR2 SVGIG (reference sequence). V lost 0 bases and J lost 7, with 13 bases in between. The source material was peripheral blood, sampled on day 0 of AZD1222 vaccination. This chain links TRBV30 with TRBJ1-5; D is possibly TRBD1 (6 bases). The source of this sequence is an adult in good health. Written as DNA, the CDR3 is TGTGCCTGGAGTGTACGGGGGGGCGCCCAGCCCCAGCATTTT. The encoded protein is CAWSVRGGAQPQHF.